The subject of this entry is one T cell receptor (beta chain). Its matching antigen is unknown. Individual cDNA molecules each received unique molecular identifiers attached to them. MiXCR, run by TCRdb on the 5' RACE reads, gives a single entry per CDR3 protein. The sample consists of 25,000 to 35,000 distinct CDR3 sequences, 5.1% of them appearing once. The source of the sample is a study of early T cells in non-severe SARS-CoV-2 infection. The overall study: It was bulk RNA from unsorted whole blood that was sequenced, and the chains were unpaired.

This CDR3 spans 14 amino acids. V was pared by 4 bases and J by 3 bases, with 4 bases of the junction left unmatched. Germline V CDR1 and CDR2: SGHDN, FVKESK. The study, taken as a whole, reports: The VDJdb matching leaned toward anti-spike CD8 responses and overlooked private and CD4 specificities.

This chain joins TRBV14 and TRBJ2-3; 7 positions agree with TRBD1. Sequencing input: whole blood. The TCR originated in an adult who was a healthcare worker with PCR-confirmed SARS-CoV-2 infection or an uninfected control (not recorded which). CDR3 nucleotide sequence: TGTGCCAGCAGCCTACAGGGGACAACAGATACGCAGTATTTT. Translation gives CASSLQGTTDTQYF. Full variable domain (outside the CDR3, taken from reference TRBV14 and TRBJ2-3): EAGVTQFPSHSVIEKGQTVTLRCDPISGHDNLYWYRRVMGKEIKFLLHFVKESKQDESGMPNNRFLAERTGGTYSTLKVQPAELEDSGVYFCASSLQGTTDTQYFGPGTRLTVL.